A selection of T cell receptor beta chains follows, all from one sample in a study of blood T cell repertoires in COVID-19. The method was immunoSEQ multiplex PCR; TCRdb's version includes in-frame clones alone and lacks a portion of them. The table records hundreds of thousands of clones, approximately 84% of them present only once. The sample consisted of PBMCs or T cells enriched from blood (not recorded which). The origin of the receptors is a woman in her thirties who had recovered from COVID-19. Both conserved end residues are part of each CDR3. The D gene is left open where the match is weak. Size values are once, few and many counts, or a class for expanded clones, and some rows have none.

>TRBD1|few|TRBV27|TRBJ1-1|14
CASYRDSISTEAFF
TGTGCCAGCTACAGGGACAGTATTTCAACTGAAGCTTTCTTT
>NA|NA|TRBV5-1|TRBJ1-2|19
CASSLSPKNGSSANYGYTF
TGCGCCAGCAGCTTGTCACCTAAGAACGGGTCCTCAGCTAACTATGGCTACACCTTC
>TRBD1|few|TRBV28|TRBJ1-1|13
CASSHRGGPEAFF
TGTGCCAGCAGTCACAGGGGAGGCCCTGAAGCTTTCTTT
>TRBD1|NA|TRBV30|TRBJ1-2|13
CAWIRGQSNGYTF
TGTGCCTGGATCCGGGGACAGAGCAATGGCTACACCTTC
>NA|NA|TRBV24-1|TRBJ2-1|13
CATSDRPAGEQFF
TGTGCCACCAGTGATCGACCGGCGGGTGAGCAGTTCTTC
>NA|once|TRBV2|TRBJ1-4|15
CASRTNRATNEKLFF
TGTGCCAGCAGGACAAACAGGGCAACTAATGAAAAACTGTTTTTT
>NA|NA|TRBV6-1|TRBJ1-6|15
CASSDGGWSNSPLHF
TGTGCCAGCAGTGATGGGGGGTGGTCTAATTCACCCCTCCACTTT
>NA|NA|TRBV7-6|TRBJ1-2|13
CASSLGAGVGYTF
TGTGCCAGCAGCTTAGGGGCAGGGGTCGGCTACACCTTC
>NA|NA|TRBV5-6|TRBJ1-6|14
CASSRPGGNSPLHF
TGTGCCAGCAGCCGACCCGGGGGTAATTCACCCCTCCACTTT
>TRBD1|NA|TRBV6-6|TRBJ1-1|14
CASRGQAKNTEAFF
TGTGCCAGCAGGGGACAGGCGAAGAACACTGAAGCTTTCTTT
>TRBD2|NA|TRBV6-5|TRBJ2-5|15
CASTIGLANQETQYF
TGTGCCAGCACCATCGGACTAGCGAATCAAGAGACCCAGTACTTC
>TRBD1|NA|TRBV5-4|TRBJ1-1|15
CASSLPTGANTEAFF
TGTGCCAGCAGCTTGCCGACAGGGGCGAACACTGAAGCTTTCTTT
>NA|NA|TRBV19|TRBJ1-5|15
CASSIDRGGGRPQHF
TGTGCCAGTAGTATAGATCGTGGGGGGGGACGGCCCCAGCATTTT
>TRBD2|NA|TRBV10-3|TRBJ2-1|15
CAIRPGTTSYNEQFF
TGTGCCATCAGGCCCGGGACTACTTCTTACAATGAGCAGTTCTTC
>NA|NA|TRBV18|TRBJ2-1|13
CASSPGGNNEQFF
TGTGCCAGCTCACCGGGGGGAAACAATGAGCAGTTCTTC
>TRBD1|NA|TRBV2|TRBJ1-5|14
CASSWDRGNQPQHF
TGTGCCAGCAGTTGGGACAGGGGCAATCAGCCCCAGCATTTT
>TRBD1|many|TRBV5-5|TRBJ2-7|15
CASSLGDSLSYEQYF
TGTGCCAGCAGCTTGGGGGACAGCCTCTCCTACGAGCAGTACTTC
>NA|NA|TRBV28|TRBJ2-7|10
CASSAGEQYF
TGTGCCAGCAGTGCCGGTGAGCAGTACTTC
>TRBD1|NA|TRBV5-1|TRBJ2-6|17
CASSLGDRGSGANVLTF
TGCGCCAGCAGCTTGGGGGACAGGGGCTCTGGGGCCAACGTCCTGACTTTC
>NA|NA|TRBV27|TRBJ1-6|12
CASSLAGQLLHF
TGTGCCAGCAGTTTGGCAGGGCAGCTCCTCCACTTT
>NA|NA|TRBV3-1/TRBV3-2|TRBJ1-2|12
CASSQRDYGYTF
TGTGCCAGCAGCCAACGGGACTATGGCTACACCTTC
>TRBD1|NA|TRBV29-1|TRBJ1-1|17
CSARTPGQGARKTEAFF
TGCAGCGCCCGAACGCCGGGACAGGGGGCGCGAAAAACTGAAGCTTTCTTT
>NA|NA|TRBV3-1/TRBV3-2|TRBJ1-2|14
CASSQDRGMAGYTF
TGTGCCAGCAGCCAAGATCGGGGGATGGCTGGCTACACCTTC
>NA|NA|TRBV2|TRBJ1-2|14
CASSEVGDYYGYTF
TGTGCCAGCAGCGAAGTCGGGGATTACTATGGCTACACCTTC
>NA|NA|TRBV5-1|TRBJ1-1|16
CASSHHSRGMNTEAFF
TGCGCCAGCAGCCATCATTCGCGGGGAATGAACACTGAAGCTTTCTTT
>NA|few|TRBV24-1|TRBJ1-2|11
CATGGDNGYTF
TGTGCCACCGGGGGGGACAATGGCTACACCTTC
>NA|NA|TRBV28|TRBJ1-5|15
CASSTDSYSNQPQHF
TGTGCCAGCAGTACCGACAGCTATAGCAATCAGCCCCAGCATTTT
>NA|once|TRBV6-2/TRBV6-3|TRBJ1-1|16
CASSRGTAGLVTEAFF
TGTGCCAGCAGTCGGGGGACGGCTGGCCTCGTCACTGAAGCTTTCTTT
>NA|NA|TRBV10-3|TRBJ1-6|15
CAISESALEGSPLHF
TGTGCCATCAGTGAGTCCGCCCTGGAGGGATCACCCCTCCACTTT
>NA|NA|TRBV29-1|TRBJ1-1|12
CSVEYLNTEAFF
TGCAGCGTTGAATACTTGAACACTGAAGCTTTCTTT
>NA|NA|TRBV6-1|TRBJ1-5|16
CASSEWGPDSNQPQHF
TGTGCCAGCAGTGAATGGGGCCCGGATAGCAATCAGCCCCAGCATTTT
>NA|few|TRBV30|TRBJ1-2|12
CAWSAGVHGYTF
TGTGCCTGGAGTGCGGGGGTTCATGGCTACACCTTC
>TRBD2|NA|TRBV27|TRBJ2-7|15
CASSLTASGGYEQYF
TGTGCCAGCAGTCTTACGGCTAGCGGGGGCTACGAGCAGTACTTC
>NA|NA|TRBV7-6|TRBJ2-2|14
CASTLNVLSGELFF
TGTGCCAGCACCTTAAACGTATTGAGCGGGGAGCTGTTTTTT
>NA|once|TRBV5-1|TRBJ2-2|16
CASSRFGTGNTGELFF
TGCGCCAGCAGCCGCTTTGGGACTGGAAACACCGGGGAGCTGTTTTTT
>TRBD1|NA|TRBV7-9|TRBJ1-2|14
CASSLGTGEVGYTF
TGTGCCAGCAGCCTGGGGACAGGGGAGGTTGGCTACACCTTC
>TRBD1|NA|TRBV7-2|TRBJ1-2|15
CASSSLTGGSDGYTF
TGTGCCAGCAGCTCACTGACAGGGGGGAGCGATGGCTACACCTTC
>NA|NA|TRBV28|TRBJ1-5|15
CASSLGGGARQPQHF
TGTGCCAGCAGTTTAGGAGGAGGGGCCCGACAGCCCCAGCATTTT
>NA|NA|TRBV20-1|TRBJ1-1|11
CSARQSTEAFF
TGCAGTGCCAGACAGTCCACTGAAGCTTTCTTT
>NA|NA|TRBV6-5|TRBJ2-1|14
CASGGRGSYNEQFF
TGTGCTTCCGGGGGTAGGGGCTCCTACAATGAGCAGTTCTTC
>NA|NA|TRBV5-4|TRBJ2-3|15
CASTPQVTSTDTQYF
TGTGCCAGCACCCCTCAGGTTACTAGCACAGATACGCAGTATTTT
>NA|NA|TRBV19|TRBJ1-3|13
CASTRFSGNTIYF
TGTGCCAGTACCCGGTTCTCTGGAAACACCATATATTTT
>TRBD2|NA|TRBV3-1/TRBV3-2|TRBJ2-3|16
CASSRTSGGAPDTQYF
TGTGCCAGCAGCCGGACTAGCGGGGGGGCCCCAGATACGCAGTATTTT
>NA|NA|TRBV19|TRBJ2-7|14
CASSIGTGSYEQYF
TGTGCCAGTAGTATCGGAACGGGGTCCTACGAGCAGTACTTC
>TRBD1|once|TRBV6-5|TRBJ2-1|14
CASSPGQGAGEQFF
TGTGCCAGCAGCCCCGGACAGGGGGCCGGTGAGCAGTTCTTC
>NA|NA|TRBV25-1|TRBJ2-3|15
CASSDSGPSTDTQYF
TGTGCCAGCAGTGATAGCGGACCTAGCACAGATACGCAGTATTTT
>TRBD2|once|TRBV2|TRBJ2-7|18
CASSEPGGTSGGSYEQYF
TGTGCCAGCAGTGAACCTGGTGGGACTAGCGGGGGCTCCTACGAGCAGTACTTC
>TRBD1|NA|TRBV18|TRBJ2-3|15
CASSPPGQRPDTQYF
TGTGCCAGCTCACCACCGGGACAGAGACCAGATACGCAGTATTTT
>TRBD2|NA|TRBV7-6|TRBJ2-3|16
CASSLGGSGGTDTQYF
TGTGCCAGCAGCCTCGGGGGTAGCGGGGGCACAGATACGCAGTATTTT
>NA|NA|TRBV25-1|TRBJ1-2|14
CASSEYPGSYGYTF
TGTGCCAGCAGTGAATACCCGGGATCCTATGGCTACACCTTC
>NA|NA|TRBV18|TRBJ1-6|13
CASSPGAGSPLHF
TGTGCCAGCTCACCAGGGGCAGGTTCACCCCTCCACTTT
>NA|NA|TRBV7-2|TRBJ1-3|15
CASSLGPGSGNTIYF
TGTGCCAGCAGCTTAGGACCGGGGTCTGGAAACACCATATATTTT
>NA|once|TRBV7-9|TRBJ1-5|13
CASSRGNNQPQHF
TGTGCCAGCAGCCGGGGGAACAATCAGCCCCAGCATTTT
>TRBD1|NA|TRBV27|TRBJ1-2|13
CASSLGQYYGYTF
TGTGCCAGCAGTTTGGGACAGTACTATGGCTACACCTTC